The rows below give T cell receptor beta chains drawn from one sample of a study of OX40 agonist ivuxolimab in advanced cancers. Some clones are missing from TCRdb's copy, which holds only in-frame ones; the method was immunoSEQ multiplex PCR. The table lists about 39,000 clones, about 90% of them singletons. Material: CD4+ or CD8+ T cells sorted from blood, obtained in a trial of the OX40 agonist ivuxolimab. Every receptor here comes from an adult with an advanced solid tumor such as melanoma, head and neck, liver or kidney cancer. CDR3s include the opening cysteine and the closing phenylalanine or tryptophan. The D gene is left open where the match is weak. Not all rows give a size; the values are once, few, many and, for expanded clones, a class.

d_call	j_call	clone_size	v_call	cdr3_nt	cdr3_aa
.	TRBJ2-1	.	TRBV7-2	TGTGCCAGCAGCCATGGTTACAATGAGCAGTTCTTC	CASSHGYNEQFF
.	TRBJ2-1	once	TRBV11-2	TGTGCCAGCAGCCCCCGGGACTTCGGTGAGCAGTTCTTC	CASSPRDFGEQFF
.	TRBJ1-2	.	TRBV5-5	TGTGCCAGCAGCTTGGACCCAGCAACGAGGAACTATGGCTACACCTTC	CASSLDPATRNYGYTF
.	TRBJ2-3	once	TRBV19	TGTGCCAGTAGTATGGTGGGAGTTAGCACAGATACGCAGTATTTT	CASSMVGVSTDTQYF
.	TRBJ2-7	.	TRBV11-3	TGTGCCAGCAGCAGGGAAGGCGAGCAGTACTTC	CASSREGEQYF
TRBD2	TRBJ2-1	.	TRBV9	TGTGCCAGCAGCGTGAGCGGGAGGGATTACAATGAGCAGTTCTTC	CASSVSGRDYNEQFF
.	TRBJ2-5	.	TRBV4-1	TGCGCCAGCAGCCACCCGGGTAACCAAGAGACCCAGTACTTC	CASSHPGNQETQYF
.	TRBJ1-1	.	TRBV27	TGTGCCAGCACCCGGCACGCGGTGGGAGAAAGAAACACTGAAGCTTTCTTT	CASTRHAVGERNTEAFF
.	TRBJ2-7	.	TRBV6-5	TGTGCCAGCGGGCTGCTTACCTACGAGCAGTACTTC	CASGLLTYEQYF
.	TRBJ2-5	.	TRBV20-1	TGCAGTGCTAGCACTGGTGGGACCCAGTACTTC	CSASTGGTQYF
.	TRBJ2-3	.	TRBV5-4	TGTGCCAGCAGCTTTCCAATGGGAGATACGCAGTATTTT	CASSFPMGDTQYF
TRBD1	TRBJ2-3	.	TRBV10-3	TGTGCCATCAGAGACAGGGCCACAGATACGCAGTATTTT	CAIRDRATDTQYF
.	TRBJ2-2	.	TRBV7-2	TGTGCCAGCAGCCCCCTCGGGACCGGGGAGCTGTTTTTT	CASSPLGTGELFF
.	TRBJ1-4	.	TRBV9	TGTGCCAGCAGCCCCAGCCAGGCTAATGAAAAACTGTTTTTT	CASSPSQANEKLFF
.	TRBJ1-1	few	TRBV30	TGTGCCTGGAGTCCTTATGATAACACTGAAGCTTTCTTT	CAWSPYDNTEAFF
.	TRBJ2-1	.	TRBV13	TGTGCCAGCAGCTTAGGAAGGCTCGACGGGAACAATGAGCAGTTCTTC	CASSLGRLDGNNEQFF
.	TRBJ1-1	.	TRBV7-3	TGTGCCAGCAGCTTAACGGGGGCTTCGACTGAAGCTTTCTTT	CASSLTGASTEAFF
.	TRBJ2-3	.	TRBV9	TGTGCCAGCAGCCCCCAGGGGACTCTCCCAGATACGCAGTATTTT	CASSPQGTLPDTQYF
TRBD2	TRBJ2-1	.	TRBV6-1	TGTGCCAGCAGTGAAGCATCGCGGGAGGTGGATGAGCAGTTCTTC	CASSEASREVDEQFF
TRBD2	TRBJ2-7	.	TRBV9	TGTGCCAGCAGCGTAGCTGGACTAGCGGGGACCTACGAGCAGTACTTC	CASSVAGLAGTYEQYF
.	TRBJ2-1	.	TRBV6-5	TGTGCCAGCAGTACTCTAGCGCTTGAGCAGTTCTTC	CASSTLALEQFF
TRBD1	TRBJ2-7	.	TRBV7-9	TGTGCCAGCAGCTTGCCGGGACAGGGTGCCTACGAGCAGTACTTC	CASSLPGQGAYEQYF
TRBD2	TRBJ2-1	.	TRBV29-1	TGCAGCGTTGAAGGGGTCCCGGGACTACTCTACAATGAGCAGTTCTTC	CSVEGVPGLLYNEQFF
.	TRBJ1-1	.	TRBV19	TGTGCCAGTGAGTACGGGACGGTGAACACTGAAGCTTTCTTT	CASEYGTVNTEAFF
.	TRBJ2-2	.	TRBV6-5	TGTGCCAGCAATGAGGGGGGCACCGGGGAGCTGTTTTTT	CASNEGGTGELFF
.	TRBJ2-1	.	TRBV28	TGTGCCAGCAGAGTCGTTTCGTGGGAGAGTGGGGAGCAGTTCTTC	CASRVVSWESGEQFF
.	TRBJ2-5	.	TRBV11-2	TGTGCCAGCAGCTTAGAGTGGGGCCCGGGGGAGACCCAGTACTTC	CASSLEWGPGETQYF
.	TRBJ2-7	.	TRBV7-7	TGTGCCAGCAGCCCCCTCGACCGTGAGCAGTACTTC	CASSPLDREQYF
.	TRBJ2-7	.	TRBV19	TGTGCCAGTAGTATAGGGCAGGTCTACGAGCAGTACTTC	CASSIGQVYEQYF
.	TRBJ2-2	.	TRBV13	TGTGCCAGCAGCTTAGAAGTTAGAGTGGACTCCGGGGAGCTGTTTTTT	CASSLEVRVDSGELFF
TRBD2	TRBJ2-7	.	TRBV27	TGTGCCAGCAGTTTCGGCGGGAGGGCCTCCTACGAGCAGTACTTC	CASSFGGRASYEQYF
.	TRBJ2-1	once	TRBV4-1	TGCGCCAGCAGCCAACCCGGAAGCTCCTACAATGAGCAGTTCTTC	CASSQPGSSYNEQFF
.	TRBJ2-7	.	TRBV7-4	TGTGCCAGCAGCTCCCCCCCTCGGACAGACCTCGTGGGAGGCTGGTACGAGCAGTACTTC	CASSSPPRTDLVGGWYEQYF
.	TRBJ2-1	.	TRBV9	TGTGCCAGCAGCGCCTCCTCTGGCAATGAGCAGTTCTTC	CASSASSGNEQFF
.	TRBJ1-5	once	TRBV5-6	TGTGCCAGCAGCTTCGGTGGGGGCGGTCAGCCCCAGCATTTT	CASSFGGGGQPQHF
TRBD1	TRBJ2-5	.	TRBV7-9	TGTGCCAGCAGCTCGACAGGGGAGGTTGTGGAGACCCAGTACTTC	CASSSTGEVVETQYF
.	TRBJ2-3	.	TRBV28	TGTGCCATTGAGGGGTTAGATACGCAGTATTTT	CAIEGLDTQYF
.	TRBJ1-1	.	TRBV5-8	TGTGCCAGCAGCCCACCGAGCTATGAAGCTTTCTTT	CASSPPSYEAFF
.	TRBJ2-1	.	TRBV19	TGTGCCAGTAGTATTTGGCAGGGGTTTGAGCAGTTCTTC	CASSIWQGFEQFF
TRBD1	TRBJ2-2	.	TRBV6-4	TGTGCCAGCAGCGTCACAGGGGACAACACCGGGGAGCTGTTTTTT	CASSVTGDNTGELFF
.	TRBJ2-7	.	TRBV13	TGTGCCAGCAGCCCCGTCGGCCCATACGAGCAGTACTTC	CASSPVGPYEQYF
TRBD2	TRBJ2-3	.	TRBV28	TGTGCCAGCAGCCTCCCTACTAGCGGGAGAACGGGAGATACGCAGTATTTT	CASSLPTSGRTGDTQYF